This is a list of T cell receptor beta chains from one sample in a study of cytomegalovirus exposure and HLA in healthy donors. Assay: immunoSEQ multiplex PCR; the TCRdb copy retains only in-frame clones and omits some. Found here are some 250,000 clones, more than 75% of them singletons; the top ten hold around 5%. Sequencing used PBMCs. All receptors come from a woman in her forties in good health and CMV-seropositive. CDR3s include the opening cysteine and the closing phenylalanine or tryptophan. The order of the fields is J gene, D gene, V gene, clone size, CDR3 protein, CDR3 DNA. The D gene is left open where the match is weak. Size is stated for part of the rows, as once, few or many counts, or as a class when the clone is expanded.

J gene: TRBJ1-1
D gene: NA
V gene: TRBV27
clone size: NA
CDR3 protein: CASSFRGNTEAFF
CDR3 DNA: TGTGCCAGCAGTTTCAGGGGGAACACTGAAGCTTTCTTT

J gene: TRBJ2-3
D gene: NA
V gene: TRBV19
clone size: NA
CDR3 protein: CASASGALTDTQYF
CDR3 DNA: TGTGCCAGTGCCTCAGGGGCGCTTACAGATACGCAGTATTTT

J gene: TRBJ2-2
D gene: NA
V gene: TRBV7-2
clone size: NA
CDR3 protein: CASSFEPGGKDTGELFF
CDR3 DNA: TGTGCCAGCAGCTTCGAGCCGGGGGGCAAGGACACCGGGGAGCTGTTTTTT

J gene: TRBJ1-1
D gene: TRBD1
V gene: TRBV6-6
clone size: NA
CDR3 protein: CASSYGAGGTEAFF
CDR3 DNA: TGTGCCAGCAGTTACGGGGCAGGGGGTACTGAAGCTTTCTTT

J gene: TRBJ1-2
D gene: NA
V gene: TRBV27
clone size: NA
CDR3 protein: CASSPWTAGYGYTF
CDR3 DNA: TGTGCCAGCAGCCCCTGGACAGCTGGCTATGGCTACACCTTC

J gene: TRBJ1-4
D gene: NA
V gene: TRBV6-5
clone size: NA
CDR3 protein: CASSPAQGGEKLFF
CDR3 DNA: TGTGCCAGCAGCCCTGCACAGGGAGGGGAAAAACTGTTTTTT

J gene: TRBJ1-4
D gene: TRBD1
V gene: TRBV7-2
clone size: once
CDR3 protein: CASSAQGAEKLFF
CDR3 DNA: TGTGCCAGCAGTGCACAGGGGGCTGAAAAACTGTTTTTT

J gene: TRBJ1-1
D gene: NA
V gene: TRBV10-3
clone size: NA
CDR3 protein: CAIRGTSWDTEAFF
CDR3 DNA: TGTGCCATCCGGGGGACCTCTTGGGACACTGAAGCTTTCTTT

J gene: TRBJ2-7
D gene: TRBD1
V gene: TRBV7-2
clone size: few
CDR3 protein: CASSLAPTGTGDHEQYF
CDR3 DNA: TGTGCCAGCAGCTTAGCCCCCACCGGGACAGGGGACCACGAGCAGTACTTC

J gene: TRBJ2-3
D gene: TRBD2
V gene: TRBV9
clone size: NA
CDR3 protein: CASSGWEPGLAVTDTQYF
CDR3 DNA: TGTGCCAGCAGCGGTTGGGAACCGGGACTAGCGGTCACAGATACGCAGTATTTT

J gene: TRBJ1-5
D gene: TRBD1
V gene: TRBV7-2
clone size: once
CDR3 protein: CASSPGQGVAQPQHF
CDR3 DNA: TGTGCCAGCAGCCCCGGACAGGGGGTGGCCCAGCCCCAGCATTTT

J gene: TRBJ1-2
D gene: NA
V gene: TRBV5-1
clone size: NA
CDR3 protein: CASSTDGLGYTF
CDR3 DNA: TGCGCCAGCAGCACGGATGGGCTAGGCTACACCTTC

J gene: TRBJ2-6
D gene: NA
V gene: TRBV7-3
clone size: NA
CDR3 protein: CASSPNQDSGANVLTF
CDR3 DNA: TGTGCCAGCAGCCCGAATCAGGACTCTGGGGCCAACGTCCTGACTTTC

J gene: TRBJ2-7
D gene: TRBD2
V gene: TRBV7-3
clone size: NA
CDR3 protein: CASSLNGRSYEQYF
CDR3 DNA: TGTGCCAGCAGCTTAAACGGGAGGTCCTACGAGCAGTACTTC

J gene: TRBJ1-3
D gene: NA
V gene: TRBV18
clone size: NA
CDR3 protein: CASSPTGFSGNTIYF
CDR3 DNA: TGTGCCAGCTCACCAACGGGGTTCTCTGGAAACACCATATATTTT

J gene: TRBJ1-2
D gene: TRBD1
V gene: TRBV15
clone size: NA
CDR3 protein: CATSREYRGQGGYTF
CDR3 DNA: TGTGCCACCAGCAGGGAATACAGGGGCCAGGGGGGCTACACCTTC

J gene: TRBJ1-2
D gene: NA
V gene: TRBV6-1
clone size: few
CDR3 protein: CASIGGGYGYTF
CDR3 DNA: TGTGCCAGCATCGGGGGGGGGTATGGCTACACCTTC

J gene: TRBJ2-7
D gene: NA
V gene: TRBV7-2
clone size: NA
CDR3 protein: CASSLVSRYEQYF
CDR3 DNA: TGTGCCAGCAGCTTAGTAAGCCGCTACGAGCAGTACTTC

J gene: TRBJ1-1
D gene: NA
V gene: TRBV15
clone size: NA
CDR3 protein: CATSRDLQQGGVNTEAFF
CDR3 DNA: TGTGCCACCAGCAGAGATTTACAACAGGGTGGTGTGAACACTGAAGCTTTCTTT

J gene: TRBJ1-1
D gene: NA
V gene: TRBV18
clone size: NA
CDR3 protein: CASSPGLNTEAFF
CDR3 DNA: TGTGCCAGCTCACCAGGGCTGAACACTGAAGCTTTCTTT

J gene: TRBJ2-1
D gene: NA
V gene: TRBV29-1
clone size: NA
CDR3 protein: CSETTTGNEQFF
CDR3 DNA: TGCAGCGAAACAACGACAGGCAATGAGCAGTTCTTC

J gene: TRBJ2-1
D gene: TRBD2
V gene: TRBV5-4
clone size: NA
CDR3 protein: CASSLSSGSYNEQFF
CDR3 DNA: TGTGCCAGCAGCTTGTCTAGCGGTTCCTACAATGAGCAGTTCTTC

J gene: TRBJ1-1
D gene: NA
V gene: TRBV9
clone size: NA
CDR3 protein: CASSVGGSLNTEAFF
CDR3 DNA: TGTGCCAGCAGCGTAGGCGGGAGCTTGAACACTGAAGCTTTCTTT

J gene: TRBJ2-7
D gene: TRBD2
V gene: TRBV7-9
clone size: few
CDR3 protein: CSSSFRDYTYEQYF
CDR3 DNA: TGTTCCAGCAGCTTCCGGGACTATACCTACGAGCAGTACTTC

J gene: TRBJ2-7
D gene: NA
V gene: TRBV10-1
clone size: NA
CDR3 protein: CASSPLRVPYEQYF
CDR3 DNA: TGCGCCAGCAGCCCCCTGCGGGTCCCCTACGAGCAGTACTTC

J gene: TRBJ2-2
D gene: TRBD2
V gene: TRBV7-7
clone size: NA
CDR3 protein: CASSLLAGVTGELFF
CDR3 DNA: TGTGCTAGCAGCCTTCTAGCGGGAGTCACCGGGGAGCTGTTTTTT

J gene: TRBJ1-1
D gene: TRBD1
V gene: TRBV7-2
clone size: NA
CDR3 protein: CASSFRTGTNTEAFF
CDR3 DNA: TGTGCCAGCAGCTTCCGGACAGGGACGAACACTGAAGCTTTCTTT

J gene: TRBJ1-3
D gene: NA
V gene: TRBV10-3
clone size: NA
CDR3 protein: CAISPQYSGNTIYF
CDR3 DNA: TGTGCCATCAGCCCACAGTACTCTGGAAACACCATATATTTT

J gene: TRBJ1-1
D gene: NA
V gene: TRBV18
clone size: NA
CDR3 protein: CASSLSGTPEPEAFF
CDR3 DNA: TGTGCCAGCTCACTCTCCGGGACACCCGAGCCTGAAGCTTTCTTT

J gene: TRBJ2-7
D gene: NA
V gene: TRBV7-8
clone size: NA
CDR3 protein: CASSPGTLEQYF
CDR3 DNA: TGTGCCAGCAGCCCAGGTACCTTAGAGCAGTACTTC

J gene: TRBJ2-4
D gene: TRBD1
V gene: TRBV6-4
clone size: NA
CDR3 protein: CASSEELQGDIQYF
CDR3 DNA: TGTGCCAGCAGTGAGGAGTTACAGGGGGACATTCAGTACTTC

J gene: TRBJ2-7
D gene: NA
V gene: TRBV28
clone size: NA
CDR3 protein: CASPPPQGGAEQYF
CDR3 DNA: TGTGCCAGCCCCCCCCCTCAAGGAGGCGCGGAGCAGTACTTC

J gene: TRBJ1-2
D gene: TRBD1
V gene: TRBV7-9
clone size: NA
CDR3 protein: CASSSAQGADYGYTF
CDR3 DNA: TGTGCCAGCAGCTCAGCACAGGGGGCGGACTATGGCTACACCTTC

J gene: TRBJ1-1
D gene: NA
V gene: TRBV30
clone size: NA
CDR3 protein: CAWRGLGTRNTEAFF
CDR3 DNA: TGTGCCTGGAGGGGTTTGGGGACACGGAACACTGAAGCTTTCTTT

J gene: TRBJ2-2
D gene: TRBD1
V gene: TRBV4-3
clone size: NA
CDR3 protein: CASSPGTANTGELFF
CDR3 DNA: TGCGCCAGCAGTCCCGGGACAGCGAACACCGGGGAGCTGTTTTTT

J gene: TRBJ1-3
D gene: NA
V gene: TRBV14
clone size: NA
CDR3 protein: CASIGSSGNTIYF
CDR3 DNA: TGTGCCAGCATAGGGAGCTCTGGAAACACCATATATTTT

J gene: TRBJ2-2
D gene: TRBD2
V gene: TRBV7-3
clone size: NA
CDR3 protein: CASSLRGGNTGELFF
CDR3 DNA: TGTGCCAGCAGCTTAAGGGGGGGGAACACCGGGGAGCTGTTTTTT

J gene: TRBJ2-6
D gene: NA
V gene: TRBV19
clone size: once
CDR3 protein: CASSIPTESGANVLTF
CDR3 DNA: TGTGCCAGTAGTATTCCCACTGAATCTGGGGCCAACGTCCTGACTTTC

J gene: TRBJ2-1
D gene: TRBD2
V gene: TRBV6-1
clone size: NA
CDR3 protein: CAGRLAGDHGEQFF
CDR3 DNA: TGTGCCGGGAGACTAGCGGGGGATCACGGTGAGCAGTTCTTC

J gene: TRBJ2-7
D gene: TRBD2
V gene: TRBV6-5
clone size: NA
CDR3 protein: CASSPWGGTYEQYF
CDR3 DNA: TGTGCCAGCAGCCCCTGGGGGGGGACCTACGAGCAGTACTTC

J gene: TRBJ2-7
D gene: TRBD1
V gene: TRBV5-1
clone size: NA
CDR3 protein: CASSLAGQGVGEQYF
CDR3 DNA: TGCGCCAGCAGCTTGGCGGGACAGGGGGTGGGCGAGCAGTACTTC

J gene: TRBJ1-2
D gene: TRBD1
V gene: TRBV6-5
clone size: NA
CDR3 protein: CASSPRGRNGYTF
CDR3 DNA: TGTGCCAGCAGCCCCAGGGGGCGCAATGGCTACACCTTC

J gene: TRBJ1-6
D gene: NA
V gene: TRBV5-4
clone size: NA
CDR3 protein: CASRPGTNNSPLHF
CDR3 DNA: TGTGCCAGCAGGCCCGGGACAAATAATTCACCCCTCCACTTT

J gene: TRBJ2-1
D gene: TRBD2
V gene: TRBV11-3
clone size: NA
CDR3 protein: CASSRTASGSQSSYNEQFF
CDR3 DNA: TGTGCCAGCAGCCGAACGGCTAGCGGGAGTCAAAGCTCCTACAATGAGCAGTTCTTC

J gene: TRBJ2-1
D gene: TRBD2
V gene: TRBV7-9
clone size: NA
CDR3 protein: CSSSISGNEQFF
CDR3 DNA: TGTTCCAGCAGTATTAGCGGGAATGAGCAGTTCTTC

J gene: TRBJ2-7
D gene: TRBD1
V gene: TRBV7-9
clone size: NA
CDR3 protein: CASSGPTGEVSYEQYF
CDR3 DNA: TGTGCCAGCAGCGGCCCGACAGGGGAGGTTTCCTACGAGCAGTACTTC

J gene: TRBJ2-6
D gene: NA
V gene: TRBV7-2
clone size: few
CDR3 protein: CASSLVVASGANVLTF
CDR3 DNA: TGTGCCAGCAGCTTAGTTGTGGCTTCTGGGGCCAACGTCCTGACTTTC

J gene: TRBJ1-3
D gene: NA
V gene: TRBV30
clone size: NA
CDR3 protein: CAWTPSRGNTIYF
CDR3 DNA: TGTGCCTGGACACCGTCACGGGGAAACACCATATATTTT

J gene: TRBJ2-5
D gene: TRBD2
V gene: TRBV11-3
clone size: NA
CDR3 protein: CASSPRTSGKETQYF
CDR3 DNA: TGTGCCAGCAGCCCTCGGACTAGCGGTAAAGAGACCCAGTACTTC

J gene: TRBJ1-1
D gene: NA
V gene: TRBV9
clone size: NA
CDR3 protein: CASSVGPNTEAFF
CDR3 DNA: TGTGCCAGCAGCGTAGGGCCGAACACTGAAGCTTTCTTT

J gene: TRBJ2-3
D gene: TRBD2
V gene: TRBV4-2
clone size: NA
CDR3 protein: CASSQGLAGAGTDTQYF
CDR3 DNA: TGTGCCAGCAGCCAGGGCCTAGCGGGAGCGGGCACAGATACGCAGTATTTT

J gene: TRBJ2-1
D gene: NA
V gene: TRBV5-1
clone size: NA
CDR3 protein: CASSFGSYNEQFF
CDR3 DNA: TGCGCCAGCAGCTTCGGGTCCTACAATGAGCAGTTCTTC

J gene: TRBJ1-4
D gene: TRBD1
V gene: TRBV15
clone size: NA
CDR3 protein: CATSNRTGGSATNEKLFF
CDR3 DNA: TGTGCCACCAGCAATCGGACAGGGGGCTCTGCAACTAATGAAAAACTGTTTTTT

J gene: TRBJ2-7
D gene: NA
V gene: TRBV7-9
clone size: NA
CDR3 protein: CASSTTGYEQYF
CDR3 DNA: TGTGCCAGCAGCACCACAGGCTACGAGCAGTACTTC

J gene: TRBJ2-3
D gene: NA
V gene: TRBV15
clone size: NA
CDR3 protein: CATSLRAGGPGDTQYF
CDR3 DNA: TGTGCCACCAGCCTCCGGGCAGGGGGGCCTGGAGATACGCAGTATTTT

J gene: TRBJ1-2
D gene: TRBD1
V gene: TRBV7-9
clone size: NA
CDR3 protein: CSSSSPDRVYGYTF
CDR3 DNA: TGTTCCAGCAGCTCGCCGGACAGGGTCTATGGCTACACCTTC

J gene: TRBJ1-2
D gene: NA
V gene: TRBV5-1
clone size: NA
CDR3 protein: CASKSAGVGYGYTF
CDR3 DNA: TGCGCCAGCAAGTCGGCGGGAGTAGGCTATGGCTACACCTTC

J gene: TRBJ1-1
D gene: NA
V gene: TRBV19
clone size: NA
CDR3 protein: CASSIILRSTEAFF
CDR3 DNA: TGTGCCAGTAGTATAATCCTCAGATCCACTGAAGCTTTCTTT

J gene: TRBJ2-6
D gene: NA
V gene: TRBV7-2
clone size: NA
CDR3 protein: CASSLGAASGANVLTF
CDR3 DNA: TGTGCCAGCAGCTTAGGGGCAGCCTCTGGGGCCAACGTCCTGACTTTC

J gene: TRBJ1-2
D gene: NA
V gene: TRBV5-1
clone size: NA
CDR3 protein: CASSLETSYGYTF
CDR3 DNA: TGCGCCAGCAGCTTGGAAACTAGCTATGGCTACACCTTC